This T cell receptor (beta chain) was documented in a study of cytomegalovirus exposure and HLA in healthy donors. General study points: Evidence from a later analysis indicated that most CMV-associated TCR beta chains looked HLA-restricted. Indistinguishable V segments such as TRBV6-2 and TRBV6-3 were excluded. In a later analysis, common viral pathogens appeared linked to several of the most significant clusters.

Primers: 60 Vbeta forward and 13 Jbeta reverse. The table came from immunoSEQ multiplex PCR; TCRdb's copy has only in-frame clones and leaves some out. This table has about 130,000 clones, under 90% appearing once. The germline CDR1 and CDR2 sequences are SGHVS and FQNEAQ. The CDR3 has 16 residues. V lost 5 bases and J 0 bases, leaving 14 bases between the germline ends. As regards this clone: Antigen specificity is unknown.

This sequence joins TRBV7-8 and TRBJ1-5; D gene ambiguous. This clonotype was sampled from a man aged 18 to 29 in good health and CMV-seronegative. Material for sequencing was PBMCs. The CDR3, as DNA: TGTGCCAGCAGCCTCGACCGGAGCTCTAGCAATCAGCCCCAGCATTTT. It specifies CASSLDRSSSNQPQHF.